The 24 T cell receptor beta chains presented below share a single source sample, sequenced in a study of T cells in Graves' hyperthyroidism and ophthalmopathy (dated by TCRdb to between 2018 and 2020). Library method: multiplex PCR. For sequencing, an Illumina HiSeq 2000 was employed. TCR beta CDR3 regions were amplified from RNA transcripts. The first round of RT-PCR for the TCR CDR3 was performed with the HTBI primer set and the Qiagen OneStep RT-PCR kit. The public reads were reanalyzed by TCRdb: fastp trimming at Q25, MiXCR alignment, in-frame beta chains only. Rows with one shared CDR3 protein collapse into an entry with the most common genes and DNA. The sample records approximately 400,000 distinct CDR3 sequences, around 16% of which are singletons. Jointly, the top ten make up over 12% of the sample. What was sequenced was blood. These receptors all come from a woman aged 18-29 years with Graves' hyperthyroidism.

The chain is built from TRBV6-2 or TRBV6-3 and TRBJ2-3; D may be TRBD1 (6 bases). CDR1 is MNHEY and CDR2 is SVGEGT in the germline V gene. This CDR3 comprises 19 residues. Trimming took 6 bases from V and 4 from J, leaving 29 bases between them. DNA of the CDR3: TGTGCCAGCAGCTTCACGACCGACACCGCTGGGGGCCCCGCAGATACGCAGTATTTT. As protein: CASSFTTDTAGGPADTQYF.

This clonotype was detected ten times or more. The V call is TRBV11-3, the J call TRBJ2-5, with TRBD1 matching 8 bases. The length of the CDR3 is 13 residues. J was trimmed by 4 bases and V by 5 bases; bases with no gene match: 3. Per germline, CDR1 SGHNT and CDR2 YENEEA. Written as DNA, the CDR3 is TGTGCCAGCAGCGGACAGGGCTCAGAGACCCAGTACTTC. It encodes CASSGQGSETQYF.

This clonotype has a count of ten or more. V gene TRBV6-2 or TRBV6-3 combines with J gene TRBJ1-5; 7 bases map to TRBD1. In germline, CDR1 is MNHEY, CDR2 SVGEGT. V shed 8 bases, J shed 3 bases, and the junction held 10 bases outside the gene matches. CDR3 length: 15 residues. The CDR3 reads CASLSGDRLNQPQHF. For the CDR3, the DNA is TGTGCCAGCCTCTCGGGGGACAGACTCAATCAGCCCCAGCATTTT.

The rearrangement links TRBV18 to TRBJ2-7; 9 bases agree with TRBD1. Germline loops: CDR1 KGHSH, CDR2 LQKENI. Trimming at V came to 1 base and at J to 6 bases, leaving 7 bases not matched to a gene. CDR3 length equals 15 residues. CDR3 bases: TGTGCCAGCTCACCACAAGGACAGGGGAAGGGCGAGCAGTACTTC. Its translation: CASSPQGQGKGEQYF. Complete variable domain (other parts from reference TRBV18 and TRBJ2-7): NAGVMQNPRHLVRRRGQEARLRCSPMKGHSHVYWYRQLPEEGLKFMVYLQKENIIDESGMPKERFSAEFPKEGPSILRIQQVVRGDSAAYFCASSPQGQGKGEQYFGPGTRLTVT.

This clonotype was recorded many times. V and J are TRBV18 and TRBJ1-1, with unresolved D. The CDR3 runs 14 residues. V was trimmed by 1 base and J by 2 bases, leaving 8 bases between them. Germline V gene data show CDR1 as KGHSH and CDR2 as LQKENI. Written as DNA, the CDR3 is TGTGCCAGCTCACCACGAAACGATAACACTGAAGCTTTCTTT. It codes for CASSPRNDNTEAFF.

This clonotype turned up a few times. The chain has TRBV19 and TRBJ1-1; D is unresolved. The V gene lost 7 bases and the J gene lost 1 base, with 13 bases spanning the gap. From germline, CDR1 is LNHDA and CDR2 SQIVND (reference sequence). The CDR3 totals 14 residues. CDR3 DNA: TGTGCCAGTAAGGCCCCGTTGGAGAACACTGAAGCTTTCTTT. Protein: CASKAPLENTEAFF.

The sample holds a few counts of this clonotype. The rearrangement joins TRBV13 to TRBJ2-7; TRBD1 agrees at 9 bases. CDR3 length equals 16 residues. In germline, CDR1 is PRHDT, CDR2 FYEKMQ (reference sequence). The V and J ends lost 5 bases and 6 bases, in that order; junction bases with no gene match: 14. The CDR3, as DNA: TGTGCCAGCAGCCGGACAGGGGCCTTCCTACAGCCCGAGCAGTACTTC. Its protein product is CASSRTGAFLQPEQYF.

The CDR3, as DNA: TGTGCCAGCAGCCCCCATAGCGGGAGTTTGAATGAGCAGTTCTTC. The encoded protein is CASSPHSGSLNEQFF. The chain is built from TRBV9 and TRBJ2-1, with 9 bases lining up with TRBD2. CDR1 is SGDLS, CDR2 YYNGEE, per germline. V lost 4 bases and J lost 7; bases outside the gene matches: 9. CDR3 length: 15 residues. Combining the CDR3 with reference TRBV9 and TRBJ2-1 gives the whole variable domain DSGVTQTPKHLITATGQRVTLRCSPRSGDLSVYWYQQSLDQGLQFLIQYYNGEERAKGNILERFSAQQFPDLHSELNLSSLELGDSALYFCASSPHSGSLNEQFFGPGTRLTVL.

This clonotype was seen only a few times. This sequence joins TRBV6-5 and TRBJ2-1; D is ambiguous. The CDR3 has 14 amino acids. CDR1 and CDR2 (germline): MNHEY, SVGAGI. V was shortened by 0 bases and J by 6 bases, with 9 bases between the two germline ends. CDR3 loop: CASSYSRSSNEQFF. CDR3 in DNA: TGTGCCAGCAGTTACTCCCGTTCCAGCAATGAGCAGTTCTTC.

The chain recombines TRBV6-2 or TRBV6-3 with TRBJ2-7; TRBD1 matches 9 bases. J gave up 0 bases and V 6 bases, and 6 bases lay outside the gene matches. The CDR3 sequence is 15 residues long. The germline gives CDR1 MNHEY, CDR2 SVGEGT. The CDR3 coding sequence is TGTGCCAGCAGCGGGACAGGGACAAGCTCCTACGAGCAGTACTTC. This gives the protein CASSGTGTSSYEQYF.

This clonotype was seen a handful of times. The chain joins TRBV9 to TRBJ2-4; D call uncertain. Trimming took off 0 bases at V and 0 bases at J, with 13 bases between the two ends. Germline CDR1 and CDR2: SGDLS and YYNGEE. The CDR3 loop spans 17 amino acids. CDR3 amino acids: CASSVDRVGLAKNIQYF. Here the CDR3 DNA reads TGTGCCAGCAGCGTAGATCGGGTGGGCCTAGCCAAAAACATTCAGTACTTC.

The chain links TRBV20-1 to TRBJ2-2; D remains unclear. The CDR3 has 15 residues. V was clipped by 0 bases and J by 0 bases, with 8 bases between them. CDR1 and CDR2 (germline): DFQATT, SNEGSKA (reference sequence). The CDR3 region is CSARDLVANTGELFF. DNA of the CDR3: TGCAGTGCTAGAGATCTAGTGGCGAACACCGGGGAGCTGTTTTTT.

The rearrangement links TRBV6-5 to TRBJ2-1, with D perhaps TRBD2 (6 bases). Per the germline V gene, CDR1 is MNHEY and CDR2 is SVGAGI. With 2 bases removed from V and 13 bases from J, the gap between germline ends came to 27 bases. The CDR3 has 17 residues. CDR3 nucleotides: TGTGCCAGCAGTTACGCGTTAGGGAGTGCGGGATCATCGATACAGTTCTTC. This sequence encodes CASSYALGSAGSSIQFF.

This clonotype has ten or more counts. CDR3 sequence reads: CASSPPRGASGGTQYF. CDR3 nucleotides: TGTGCCAGCAGCCCTCCGCGGGGGGCTAGCGGGGGTACGCAGTATTTT. This chain joins TRBV11-2 and TRBJ2-3; TRBD2 matches 10 bases. CDR1 SGHAT and CDR2 FQNNGV come from the germline V gene. This CDR3 region has 16 residues. V lost 5 bases, J lost 8 bases, and 13 bases stayed unmatched.

This clonotype was seen many times. The chain links TRBV3-1 to TRBJ1-2, with TRBD1 as a possible D gene (5 bases). In germline, CDR1 is LGHDT, CDR2 YNNKEL (reference sequence). V lost 1 base and J lost 5, with 8 bases in between. This CDR3 contains 13 residues. CDR3 nucleotide sequence: TGTGCCAGCAGCCAAGCTTGGGGGTATGGCTACACCTTC. This sequence encodes CASSQAWGYGYTF. Supplemented by reference TRBV3-1 and TRBJ1-2, the full variable domain reads DTAVSQTPKYLVTQMGNDKSIKCEQNLGHDTMYWYKQDSKKFLKIMFSYNNKELIINETVPNRFSPKSPDKAHLNLHINSLELGDSAVYFCASSQAWGYGYTFGSGTRLTVV.

This clonotype was detected ten times or more. The gene calls are TRBV5-5 and TRBJ1-1; the D gene is possibly TRBD1 (5 bases). The CDR3 sequence is 13 residues long. Looked up from germline, CDR1 is SGHKS and CDR2 is YYEKEE (reference sequence). V was cut by 2 bases and J by 4 bases, with 9 bases left in between. For the CDR3, the DNA is TGTGCCAGCAGCTTTTGGGGGAGCACTGAAGCTTTCTTT. It yields the protein CASSFWGSTEAFF.

This clonotype was counted at least ten times. The chain is built from TRBV3-1 and TRBJ1-2; D is perhaps TRBD1 (5 bases). V lost 4 bases and J lost 7, with 19 bases in between. The CDR3 length is 15 residues. In germline, CDR1 is LGHDT, CDR2 YNNKEL (reference sequence). The CDR3 DNA reads TGTGCCAGCAGCCCCCTCCTGACAGCCCCGGGTGGCTACACCTTC. Its translation is CASSPLLTAPGGYTF.

This clonotype has only a few counts. V gene TRBV6-5 combines with J gene TRBJ2-5, with D possibly matching TRBD2 (6 bases). Trimming took 2 bases from V and 5 from J, leaving 15 bases between them. Germline loops: CDR1 MNHEY, CDR2 SVGAGI. The CDR3 runs to 15 residues. The CDR3 DNA reads as TGTGCCAGCAGTTACAGGAGGGGCCGATCGGAGACCCAGTACTTC. Its protein is CASSYRRGRSETQYF.

The chain combines TRBV4-2 with TRBJ2-1; a weak D match, TRBD2 (6 bases). The V end lost 6 bases, the J end lost 7 bases, and 19 bases lay between the germline ends. The CDR3 totals 15 residues. Germline values: CDR1 LGHNA, CDR2 YNFKEQ. This chain's CDR3 is CASSQRPGEINEQFF. CDR3 coding DNA: TGTGCCAGCAGTCAGAGGCCGGGGGAGATAAATGAGCAGTTCTTC.

The chain uses TRBV14 and TRBJ2-7; no clear D. Trimming cost V 1 base and J 7 bases, with 11 bases left between them. CDR1 and CDR2 (germline): SGHDN, FVKESK. The CDR3 is 13 residues long. The CDR3 loop reads CASSQAAVGEQYF. The CDR3, as DNA: TGTGCCAGCAGCCAAGCCGCCGTGGGAGAGCAGTACTTC.

This clonotype was seen many times. This chain uses TRBV28 with TRBJ1-5; D might be TRBD1 (6 bases). V was shortened by 4 bases and J by 4 bases, with 11 bases between the two germline ends. The CDR3 loop spans 14 amino acids. Germline-derived CDR1 and CDR2 are MDHEN and SYDVKM. CDR3 protein: CASSSDRRNQPQHF. The CDR3 DNA reads as TGTGCCAGCAGTTCCGACAGGAGGAATCAGCCCCAGCATTTT. The variable domain in full, with the rest retrieved from reference TRBV28 and TRBJ1-5, is DVKVTQSSRYLVKRTGEKVFLECVQDMDHENMFWYRQDPGLGLRLIYFSYDVKMKEKGDIPEGYSVSREKKERFSLILESASTNQTSMYLCASSSDRRNQPQHFGDGTRLSIL.

This clonotype was detected ten times or more. The chain combines TRBV20-1 with TRBJ2-3; D might be TRBD2 (5 bases). CDR1 is DFQATT and CDR2 is SNEGSKA in the germline V gene (reference sequence). CDR3 length: 18 residues. Deletions cut 1 base from V and 0 bases from J, with 20 bases between. The CDR3 bases are TGCAGTGCTAGAGTCTTGCGGAGGCCTCCATCGAGCACAGATACGCAGTATTTT. It specifies CSARVLRRPPSSTDTQYF.

This clonotype was seen repeatedly, ten times or more. The chain combines TRBV27 with TRBJ2-1, with 8 bases aligning to TRBD2. The germline V gene encodes CDR1 MNHEY and CDR2 SMNVEV (reference sequence). The V segment lost 6 bases and the J segment 0 bases; nucleotides outside the gene matches: 4. The CDR3 is 15 residues long. As DNA, the CDR3 is TGTGCCAGCAGCATGAGCGGGAGCTCCTACAATGAGCAGTTCTTC. It translates to CASSMSGSSYNEQFF.

This clonotype was seen many times. This chain connects TRBV12-5 to TRBJ2-7; D perhaps matches TRBD2 (5 bases). The CDR3 totals 13 residues. Trimming left V 0 bases short and J 6 bases short, with 9 bases between. The V gene's germline CDR1 is LGHNT and CDR2 FRNRAP. The CDR3 DNA is TGTGCTAGTGGTTTGGTACTTGGGAGCGAGCAGTACTTC. As protein: CASGLVLGSEQYF.